This T cell receptor (beta chain) was obtained from a study of CD8 T cells in ankylosing spondylitis. Findings and limits, study-wide: Enrichment of disease-linked clones was reportedly significant in matched ankylosing spondylitis synovial fluid. Previously reported in reactive arthritis synovial fluid and blood were some of the motif variants. Under 10 highly homologous variants formed a TCR beta motif that appeared characteristic of ankylosing spondylitis blood.

Using quantitative 5'-RACE with molecular barcodes, the authors made TCR beta libraries. Each CDR3 protein is one row after TCRdb ran MiXCR on the 5' RACE reads. The data show 250,000 or so distinct CDR3 sequences, more than 20% seen once. The CDR3 contains 16 residues. Per the germline V gene, CDR1 is SNHLY and CDR2 is FYNNEI. V was trimmed by 6 bases and J by 1 base, leaving 19 bases between them. For this clonotype: Its antigen is currently unknown.

Input material: blood, either unsorted or a sorted T cell fraction (not recorded which). The receptor was derived from a male donor with ankylosing spondylitis or in good health (not recorded which). This chain links TRBV2 with TRBJ2-7, with D perhaps matching TRBD1 or TRBD2 (7 bases each). Here the CDR3 reads CASSPGRGGPSYEQYF. The CDR3 DNA is TGTGCCAGCAGCCCTGGCAGGGGGGGCCCTTCCTACGAGCAGTACTTC.